The 5 T cell receptor beta chains in this list originate from one sample, sequenced in a study of T cell responses to AZD1222 COVID-19 vaccine. Produced via immunoSEQ multiplex PCR; TCRdb's table is partial and in-frame only. The sample has 120,000 to 150,000 clones, 89% seen once; the top ten hold approximately 4.5%. Sequenced here: peripheral blood, sampled on day 0 of AZD1222 vaccination. The source of these receptors is an adult in good health.

The rearrangement uses TRBV5-1 and TRBJ1-6, with 10 bases identical to TRBD1. The CDR3 consists of 14 residues. J gave up 9 bases and V 4 bases, and 4 bases lay outside the gene matches. The germline V gene has CDR1 SGHRS and CDR2 YFSETQ. The chain's CDR3 is CASSGTGDGSPLHF. Here the CDR3 DNA reads TGCGCCAGCAGCGGGACAGGGGACGGTTCACCCCTCCACTTT.

The chain combines TRBV5-5 with TRBJ1-1; D gene uncertain. Between the trimmed V and J ends, which lost 4 bases and 0 bases, there was a span of 10 bases. The CDR3 length is 14 residues. Looked up from germline, CDR1 is SGHKS and CDR2 is YYEKEE (reference sequence). CDR3: CASSRTTLNTEAFF. In DNA, the CDR3 is TGTGCCAGCAGCCGGACGACTTTGAACACTGAAGCTTTCTTT.

The V and J genes are TRBV21-1 and TRBJ2-3; the DNA was not compared with TRBD2, the D call given in the table. TRBV21-1 is a pseudogene segment. This CDR3 is 19 amino acids long. The CDR3 reads CASSKMLAGRDRVTDTQYF. DNA for the CDR3: TGTGCCAGCAGCAAGATGCTAGCGGGAAGGGATCGGGTGACAGATACGCAGTATTTT.

The rearrangement links TRBV7-2 to TRBJ1-2; TRBD1 might be the D (5 bases). The CDR3 is 14 amino acids. Trimming left V 6 bases short and J 0 bases short, with 11 bases between. From germline, CDR1 is SGHTA and CDR2 FQGNSA. The CDR3 DNA is TGTGCCAGCAGTTCAGGGAGGTCTAACTATGGCTACACCTTC. This codes for CASSSGRSNYGYTF.

The chain couples TRBV27 to TRBJ2-1; 8 nucleotides align to TRBD2. This CDR3 contains 13 residues. Trimming took 3 bases from V and 6 from J; bases not matched to a gene: 1. Germline CDR1 reads MNHEY; CDR2 reads SMNVEV (reference sequence). The CDR3 is CASSFGTSNEQFF. CDR3 sequence (DNA): TGTGCCAGCAGTTTCGGGACTAGCAATGAGCAGTTCTTC.